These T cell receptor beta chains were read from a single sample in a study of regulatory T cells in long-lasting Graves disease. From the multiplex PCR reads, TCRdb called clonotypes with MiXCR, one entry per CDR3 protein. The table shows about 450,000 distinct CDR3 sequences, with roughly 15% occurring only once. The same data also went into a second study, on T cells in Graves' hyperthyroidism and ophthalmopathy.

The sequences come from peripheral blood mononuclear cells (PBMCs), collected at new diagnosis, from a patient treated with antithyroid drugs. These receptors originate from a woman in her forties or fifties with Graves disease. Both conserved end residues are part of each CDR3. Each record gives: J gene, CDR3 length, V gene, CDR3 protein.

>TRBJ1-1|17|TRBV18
CASSPDTGWWANTEAFF
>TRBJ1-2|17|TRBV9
CASSASRSGHRLYGYTF
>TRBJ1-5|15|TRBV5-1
CASSLNGAGNQPQHF
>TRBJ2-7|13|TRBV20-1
CSAGTRLGYEQYF
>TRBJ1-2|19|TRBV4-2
CASSQDRETGVFLNYGYTF
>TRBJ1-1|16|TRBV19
CASSAYRDSMNTEAFF
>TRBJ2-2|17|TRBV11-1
CASSLGAGAPNTGEPFF
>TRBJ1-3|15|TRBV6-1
CASRRTEVSGNTIYF
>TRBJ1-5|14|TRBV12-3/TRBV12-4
CASSLALGDQPQHF
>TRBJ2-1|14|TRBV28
CASSFNTGTSGGEF
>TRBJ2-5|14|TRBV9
CASSVEWPTETQYF